The 3 T cell receptor beta chains below come from one sample, sequenced in a study of cytomegalovirus exposure and HLA in healthy donors. Assay: immunoSEQ multiplex PCR; the TCRdb copy retains only in-frame clones and omits some. The sample holds under 140,000 clones, approximately 90% seen once. The sequenced sample was PBMCs. These receptors all stem from a woman aged 18-29 years in good health and CMV-seronegative.

The V gene is TRBV6-6, the J gene TRBJ2-5, with 10 positions matching TRBD1. After removal of 5 bases from V and 4 bases from J, the junction contained 10 bases not matched to a gene. CDR3 length equals 16 residues. Germline loops: CDR1 MNHNY, CDR2 SVGAGI (reference sequence). The CDR3 sequence: CASSPYLDRGRETQYF. The CDR3 DNA is TGTGCCAGCAGTCCCTACTTGGACAGGGGGAGAGAGACCCAGTACTTC.

The chain couples TRBV30 to TRBJ1-5; D ambiguous. The CDR3 covers 15 residues. CDR1 and CDR2 (germline): GTSNPN, SVGIG (reference sequence). V gave up 2 bases and J gave up 6 bases, with 17 bases separating them. In nucleotides, the CDR3 is TGTGCCTGGAGTCCGTCGGGGAACGCGGTTCAGCCCCAGCATTTT. Amino acids: CAWSPSGNAVQPQHF. The full variable domain, rest sourced from reference TRBV30 and TRBJ1-5, is SQTIHQWPATLVQPVGSPLSLECTVEGTSNPNLYWYRQAAGRGLQLLFYSVGIGQISSEVPQNLSASRPQDRQFILSSKKLLLSDSGFYLCAWSPSGNAVQPQHFGDGTRLSIL.

V gene TRBV9 combines with J gene TRBJ2-2, with 11 bases aligning to TRBD2. There are 17 residues in the CDR3. The V gene's germline CDR1 is SGDLS and CDR2 YYNGEE. V was pared by 4 bases and J by 4 bases, with 9 bases of the junction left unmatched. The CDR3 region is CASSHRTSGGTTGELFF. CDR3 DNA: TGTGCCAGCAGCCATCGTACTAGCGGGGGCACCACCGGGGAGCTGTTTTTT. Based on the CDR3 plus reference TRBV9 and TRBJ2-2, the full variable domain is DSGVTQTPKHLITATGQRVTLRCSPRSGDLSVYWYQQSLDQGLQFLIQYYNGEERAKGNILERFSAQQFPDLHSELNLSSLELGDSALYFCASSHRTSGGTTGELFFGEGSRLTVL.